This entry features one T cell receptor beta chain sequence. This sample was taken from a study of post-analysis software for immune sequencing data. Study at large: The patients showed relapsing-remitting, secondary progressive and progressive-relapsing multiple sclerosis courses.

Each TCR beta cDNA library carried unique molecular identifiers. Yield was around 500,000 cDNA molecules from approximately 0.95 to 9.8 million T cells. TCRdb passed the PCR reads through MiXCR, listing each CDR3 protein once. The data contain about 770,000 distinct CDR3 sequences, about 43% of them seen just once; the ten biggest clones take up roughly 4.4%. This clonotype was sampled from a girl aged 5 to 17 with multiple sclerosis. Specimen: blood.

The CDR3 loop is CASSELGLAGREQYF. CDR3 DNA sequence: TGCGCCAGCAGCGAACTGGGACTAGCGGGGAGAGAGCAGTACTTC. The gene calls are TRBV10-2 and TRBJ2-7, with 13 bases that match TRBD2. Germline V gene lookup returns CDR1 WSHSY and CDR2 SAAADI. The CDR3 has 15 residues. V lost 6 bases and J lost 7; bases outside the gene matches: 9.